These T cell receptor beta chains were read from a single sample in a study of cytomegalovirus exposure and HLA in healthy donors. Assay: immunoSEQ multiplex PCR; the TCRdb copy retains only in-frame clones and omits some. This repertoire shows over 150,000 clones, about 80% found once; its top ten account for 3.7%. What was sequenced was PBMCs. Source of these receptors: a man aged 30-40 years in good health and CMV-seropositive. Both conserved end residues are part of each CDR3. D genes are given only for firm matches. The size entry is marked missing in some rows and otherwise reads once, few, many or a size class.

CDR3: CASSLSSYEQYF; DNA: TGTGCCAGCAGTTTGAGCTCCTACGAGCAGTACTTC; D: .; size: .; V: TRBV7-3; J: TRBJ2-7
CDR3: CASSFSGGHNTGELFF; DNA: TGTGCCAGCAGCTTTAGCGGTGGGCACAACACCGGGGAGCTGTTTTTT; D: .; size: .; V: TRBV7-2; J: TRBJ2-2
CDR3: CASSLSGLYGEQYF; DNA: TGTGCCAGCAGTCTATCGGGTCTCTACGGCGAGCAGTACTTC; D: .; size: .; V: TRBV6-1; J: TRBJ2-7
CDR3: CASSLVLAGGNNNEQFF; DNA: TGTGCCAGCAGCTTGGTACTAGCGGGGGGGAATAACAATGAGCAGTTCTTC; D: TRBD2; size: few; V: TRBV5-4; J: TRBJ2-1
CDR3: CASSLETGSFITGELFF; DNA: TGTGCCAGCAGCTTAGAAACAGGGTCCTTTATCACCGGGGAGCTGTTTTTT; D: .; size: .; V: TRBV7-8; J: TRBJ2-2
CDR3: CSTQGPNFSSGNTVYF; DNA: TGCAGCACCCAGGGCCCAAATTTTAGCTCTGGAAACACCGTATATTTT; D: .; size: .; V: TRBV29-1; J: TRBJ1-3
CDR3: CASSRGASTDTQYF; DNA: TGTGCCAGCTCCCGGGGGGCTAGCACAGATACGCAGTATTTT; D: .; size: .; V: TRBV5-4; J: TRBJ2-3
CDR3: CASSLDNSYEQYF; DNA: TGCGCCAGCAGCTTGGACAACTCCTACGAGCAGTACTTC; D: .; size: .; V: TRBV5-1; J: TRBJ2-7
CDR3: CASHSLAGGQETQYF; DNA: TGCGCCAGTCACTCCCTAGCGGGGGGGCAAGAGACCCAGTACTTC; D: TRBD2; size: .; V: TRBV5-1; J: TRBJ2-5
CDR3: CASSGGGRETQYF; DNA: TGTGCCAGCAGCGGCGGGGGGCGGGAGACCCAGTACTTC; D: TRBD2; size: .; V: TRBV2; J: TRBJ2-5
CDR3: CASSLSGGGTGELFF; DNA: TGTGCCAGCAGTCTTAGCGGGGGAGGCACCGGGGAGCTGTTTTTT; D: TRBD2; size: .; V: TRBV27; J: TRBJ2-2
CDR3: CASSPGTSGYNEQFF; DNA: TGCGCCAGCAGCCCAGGGACTAGCGGATACAATGAGCAGTTCTTC; D: TRBD2; size: .; V: TRBV4-1; J: TRBJ2-1
CDR3: CASSLRGENTEAFF; DNA: TGTGCCAGCAGTCTCAGGGGCGAGAACACTGAAGCTTTCTTT; D: .; size: .; V: TRBV6-1; J: TRBJ1-1
CDR3: CASSRGGGRNNEQFF; DNA: TGTGCCAGCAGCCGGGGCGGGGGCCGGAATAATGAGCAGTTCTTC; D: .; size: .; V: TRBV9; J: TRBJ2-1
CDR3: CASSVLAGGYEQFF; DNA: TGTGCCAGCAGTGTCCTGGCTGGTGGCTATGAGCAGTTCTTC; D: .; size: .; V: TRBV27; J: TRBJ2-1
CDR3: CASSLFENSGANVLTF; DNA: TGCGCCAGCAGCTTGTTCGAGAACTCTGGGGCCAACGTCCTGACTTTC; D: .; size: few; V: TRBV5-1; J: TRBJ2-6
CDR3: CASSSDRGSGANVLTF; DNA: TGTGCCAGCAGCTCGGACAGGGGGTCTGGGGCCAACGTCCTGACTTTC; D: TRBD1; size: few; V: TRBV11-2; J: TRBJ2-6
CDR3: CASSVGSSGEYYEQYF; DNA: TGTGCCAGCAGCGTAGGATCTAGCGGGGAGTACTACGAGCAGTACTTC; D: TRBD2; size: .; V: TRBV9; J: TRBJ2-7
CDR3: CATSRERGVFTGELFF; DNA: TGTGCCACCAGCAGGGAGCGGGGGGTTTTCACTGGGGAGCTGTTTTTT; D: TRBD2; size: .; V: TRBV15; J: TRBJ2-2
CDR3: CASSVGGTYEQYF; DNA: TGTGCCAGCAGCGTGGGGGGAACCTACGAGCAGTACTTC; D: .; size: few; V: TRBV9; J: TRBJ2-7
CDR3: CASSLGTSFNEQFF; DNA: TGTGCCAGCTCCCTCGGGACTAGTTTTAATGAGCAGTTCTTC; D: TRBD2; size: .; V: TRBV18; J: TRBJ2-1
CDR3: CASSSTVGLAVYEQYF; DNA: TGTGCCAGTAGCAGCACCGTGGGACTAGCGGTTTACGAGCAGTACTTC; D: TRBD2; size: .; V: TRBV19; J: TRBJ2-7
CDR3: CASSLSLPRGGTTGELFF; DNA: TGTGCCAGCAGCTTATCCCTCCCTCGGGGGGGCACCACCGGGGAGCTGTTTTTT; D: TRBD2; size: .; V: TRBV7-6; J: TRBJ2-2
CDR3: CASSLGSETQYF; DNA: TGTGCCAGCAGCTTAGGGAGTGAGACCCAGTACTTC; D: .; size: .; V: TRBV11-2; J: TRBJ2-5
CDR3: CASSYDLQASYGYTF; DNA: TGTGCCAGCAGTTACGACTTACAGGCTTCCTATGGCTACACCTTC; D: .; size: .; V: TRBV6-6; J: TRBJ1-2
CDR3: CASSLGQGWAQPQHF; DNA: TGTGCCAGCAGTTTGGGGCAGGGGTGGGCTCAGCCCCAGCATTTT; D: .; size: .; V: TRBV27; J: TRBJ1-5
CDR3: CASSDSSDTQYF; DNA: TGCGCCAGCAGCGACAGCTCAGATACGCAGTATTTT; D: .; size: .; V: TRBV5-1; J: TRBJ2-3
CDR3: CASSEVGSETQYF; DNA: TGCGCCAGCAGCGAGGTGGGTTCGGAGACCCAGTACTTC; D: .; size: few; V: TRBV5-1; J: TRBJ2-5
CDR3: CASSLAVSMSRETQYF; DNA: TGTGCCAGCAGCTTAGCGGTCTCAATGAGTCGGGAGACCCAGTACTTC; D: .; size: .; V: TRBV7-6; J: TRBJ2-5
CDR3: CASRLAGGLGHEQFF; DNA: TGCGCCAGCAGATTAGCGGGGGGGCTGGGACATGAGCAGTTCTTC; D: TRBD2; size: .; V: TRBV10-2; J: TRBJ2-1
CDR3: CASSQEAGLGTGELFF; DNA: TGCGCCAGCAGCCAAGAAGCGGGCCTGGGGACCGGGGAGCTGTTTTTT; D: .; size: .; V: TRBV4-3; J: TRBJ2-2
CDR3: CASSLSGTGGVQPQHF; DNA: TGTGCCAGCAGCTTATCCGGGACAGGGGGCGTTCAGCCCCAGCATTTT; D: TRBD1; size: .; V: TRBV7-8; J: TRBJ1-5
CDR3: CASSLDQRGGYNEQFF; DNA: TGCGCCAGCAGCTTGGATCAGCGGGGGGGTTACAATGAGCAGTTCTTC; D: TRBD2; size: .; V: TRBV5-1; J: TRBJ2-1
CDR3: CASSLVSGRTGELFF; DNA: TGTGCCAGCAGCTTAGTATCTGGGCGCACCGGGGAGCTGTTTTTT; D: .; size: once; V: TRBV7-2; J: TRBJ2-2
CDR3: CASSLGTGANTEAFF; DNA: TGCGCCAGCAGCTTGGGGACAGGGGCTAACACTGAAGCTTTCTTT; D: TRBD1; size: .; V: TRBV5-1; J: TRBJ1-1
CDR3: CASSKDRGLTEAFF; DNA: TGTGCCAGCAGTAAGGACAGGGGGCTTACTGAAGCTTTCTTT; D: TRBD1; size: .; V: TRBV6-5; J: TRBJ1-1
CDR3: CAGSPSGEGQKLFF; DNA: TGTGCCGGCTCACCGTCGGGGGAGGGTCAAAAACTGTTTTTT; D: .; size: once; V: TRBV18; J: TRBJ1-4
CDR3: CASSEPSTDTQYF; DNA: TGTGCCAGCAGTGAACCCTCCACTGATACGCAGTATTTT; D: .; size: .; V: TRBV2; J: TRBJ2-3
CDR3: CASSAQGSSYEQYF; DNA: TGTGCCAGTAGCGCACAGGGCAGCTCCTACGAGCAGTACTTC; D: .; size: .; V: TRBV19; J: TRBJ2-7
CDR3: CATSRVGGGSYEQYF; DNA: TGTGCCACCAGCAGAGTGGGTGGAGGTTCCTACGAGCAGTACTTC; D: .; size: .; V: TRBV15; J: TRBJ2-7
CDR3: CALGTGHQETQYF; DNA: TGTGCCCTCGGGACAGGGCACCAAGAGACCCAGTACTTC; D: TRBD1; size: .; V: TRBV10-3; J: TRBJ2-5
CDR3: CASGREGSPYEQYF; DNA: TGTGCCAGCGGAAGAGAAGGGAGCCCCTACGAGCAGTACTTC; D: .; size: .; V: TRBV9; J: TRBJ2-7
CDR3: CASSVGWGGQPQHF; DNA: TGTGCCAGCAGTGTGGGGTGGGGGGGGCAGCCCCAGCATTTT; D: .; size: .; V: TRBV2; J: TRBJ1-5
CDR3: CASSVDRYSGNTIYF; DNA: TGTGCCAGCAGTGTGGACAGGTACTCTGGAAACACCATATATTTT; D: TRBD1; size: .; V: TRBV2; J: TRBJ1-3
CDR3: CASSLNRLYGYTF; DNA: TGCGCCAGCAGCTTGAACAGGTTATATGGCTACACCTTC; D: .; size: .; V: TRBV5-1; J: TRBJ1-2
CDR3: CASSYSPGSNYGYTF; DNA: TGTGCCAGCAGTTACTCGCCAGGGTCTAACTATGGCTACACCTTC; D: .; size: once; V: TRBV6-5; J: TRBJ1-2